This entry describes one TCR beta chain. Its antigen is unidentified. The source of the sample is a study of T cell repertoires and HLA-DP antigens. Method: immunoSEQ multiplex PCR; TCRdb's copy keeps in-frame clones and lacks some. The table shows approximately 100,000 clones, with about 89% occurring only once. Germline CDR1 is MNHNY and CDR2 is SVGAGI (reference sequence). The CDR3 consists of 13 residues. Trimming shortened V by 8 bases and J by 1 base, and 10 bases separated the two germline ends. The rearrangement joins TRBV6-6 to TRBJ2-3, with D perhaps given as TRBD1 or TRBD2 (5 bases each). Sequencing was done on a sample of CD4+ T cells from PBMCs. The source of this sequence is a man over 45 in good health and CMV-seronegative. The CDR3 here is CASAVGGTDTQYF. Here the CDR3 DNA reads TGTGCCAGCGCTGTGGGGGGCACAGATACGCAGTATTTT.